Here is one T cell receptor beta chain with its context. This sample is part of a study of chemoradiotherapy in HPV16-positive cancers. This table comes from immunoSEQ multiplex PCR, and its TCRdb copy is limited to in-frame clones, with some not included. The sample has about 1,300 clones, roughly 72% seen once. Trimming removed 0 bases at V and 6 bases at J, with 11 bases between. Germline CDR1 reads MNHEY; CDR2 reads SMNVEV (reference sequence). The CDR3 is made up of 14 amino acids. This clonotype was obtained from a human donor with HPV-associated anogenital cancer. Sequences were derived from tumor tissue, sampled from a patient who underwent chemoradiotherapy. This chain joins TRBV27 and TRBJ2-5, with a possible D match to TRBD1 (6 bases). Here the CDR3 DNA reads TGTGCCAGCAGTTTATCGGGCAGGGGTCAGACCCAGTACTTC. It codes for CASSLSGRGQTQYF.